The clone carrying this T cell receptor beta chain was recorded once. TCRdb keeps only in-frame clones here, not all; method: immunoSEQ multiplex PCR. The sample has 40,000 to 50,000 clones; 77% are singletons. V dropped 3 bases and J dropped 0 bases, with 9 bases sitting between them. Germline V CDR1 and CDR2: SGHAT, FQNNGV. The CDR3 sequence is 15 residues long. These data are taken from a study of neoadjuvant anti-PD-1 for oral cavity cancer. Study-level background: Around day 43, patients without progression received a fourth nivolumab dose before surgery.

The time point here: after neoadjuvant nivolumab, at surgical resection. The chain employs TRBV11-2 and TRBJ1-5; D remains unclear. This sample comprised PBMCs, obtained after nivolumab (anti-PD-1) treatment. The clonotype comes from a person aged 40 to 85 with oral cavity squamous cell carcinoma. CDR3 in amino acids: CASSLSPDSNQPQHF. CDR3 nucleotide sequence: TGTGCCAGCAGCTTGTCCCCGGATAGCAATCAGCCCCAGCATTTT.